One sample yielded the 21 T cell receptor beta chains listed below, sequenced in a study of cytomegalovirus exposure and HLA in healthy donors. Some clones are missing from TCRdb's copy, which holds only in-frame ones; the method was immunoSEQ multiplex PCR. The data show about 360,000 clones, roughly 85% seen once. Sequenced material: PBMCs. These receptors were taken from a woman under 30 in good health and CMV-seronegative.

The chain links TRBV27 to TRBJ2-6, with no clear D. The V and J ends lost 3 bases and 2 bases respectively, with 8 bases between them. The CDR3 is 15 amino acids. The germline V gene encodes CDR1 MNHEY and CDR2 SMNVEV (reference sequence). Written as DNA, the CDR3 is TGTGCCAGCAGTTTTCAGACACCTGGGGCCAACGTCCTGACTTTC. It codes for CASSFQTPGANVLTF.

The rearrangement joins TRBV7-2 to TRBJ2-2; 10 bases are shared with TRBD2. CDR3 length: 16 residues. Trimming cost V 6 bases and J 1 base; bases outside gene matches: 5. Germline-derived CDR1 and CDR2 are SGHTA and FQGNSA. The CDR3, as DNA: TGTGCCAGCAGTCCGCGGACTAGCGGGAACACCGGGGAGCTGTTTTTT. Amino acids: CASSPRTSGNTGELFF.

CDR3 nucleotide sequence: TGTGCCAGCAGTGAACAGAGCACAGATACGCAGTATTTT. This translates into CASSEQSTDTQYF. The V and J genes are TRBV2 and TRBJ2-3; D gene ambiguous. Germline CDR1 SNHLY, CDR2 FYNNEI. This CDR3 is built from 13 residues. The germline V and J ends were trimmed by 2 bases and 0 bases, with 3 bases remaining between them.

Remarks on this clone: Sequence at one end of the junction differs from germline and may be a read error. The gene calls are TRBV19 and TRBJ1-3, with 8 bases aligning to TRBD1. Germline V gives CDR1 LNHDA, CDR2 SQIVND (reference sequence). The CDR3 has 15 amino acids. The CDR3 bases are TGTGCCAGTAGCATAGACGGACAGGGAGGAAACACCATATATTTT. As protein: CASSIDGQGGNTIYF.

This sequence joins TRBV19 and TRBJ2-7; 8 positions match TRBD2. The CDR3 consists of 15 residues. The V segment lost 5 bases and the J segment 0 bases; nucleotides outside the gene matches: 6. Looked up from germline, CDR1 is LNHDA and CDR2 is SQIVND (reference sequence). CDR3 in amino acids: CASSAGGARSYEQYF. CDR3 bases: TGTGCCAGTAGTGCCGGGGGGGCGCGCTCCTACGAGCAGTACTTC.

This chain links TRBV27 with TRBJ1-5; no firm D call. Germline assignment: CDR1 MNHEY and CDR2 SMNVEV (reference sequence). The V and J ends lost 2 bases and 4 bases respectively, with 12 bases between them. This CDR3 spans 15 amino acids. CDR3 in DNA: TGTGCCAGCAGTTTAGAGGGTTTGAGGAATCAGCCCCAGCATTTT. Translation: CASSLEGLRNQPQHF.

The chain is built from TRBV10-1 and TRBJ1-1; 8 bases align to TRBD1. V shed 5 bases and J 6 bases; nucleotides not matched to a gene: 8. The germline V gene encodes CDR1 WNHNN and CDR2 SYGVQD (reference sequence). The CDR3 sequence is 14 residues long. The CDR3: CASSRTGNMAEAFF. The CDR3 nucleotides are TGCGCCAGCAGTCGGACAGGGAATATGGCTGAAGCTTTCTTT.

The V gene is TRBV2, the J gene TRBJ2-1, with a weak D call TRBD2 (6 bases). V dropped 6 bases and J dropped 0 bases, with 12 bases sitting between them. Germline CDR1 SNHLY, CDR2 FYNNEI. This CDR3 has 15 residues. The CDR3 protein is CASRQLALSYNEQFF. The CDR3 DNA follows: TGTGCCAGCAGGCAACTAGCCCTCTCCTACAATGAGCAGTTCTTC.

The V and J genes are TRBV2 and TRBJ2-7; D not certain. Germline CDR1 SNHLY, CDR2 FYNNEI. The length of the CDR3 is 12 residues. V lost 8 bases, J lost 4 bases, and 12 bases lay in between. In DNA form, the CDR3 reads TGTGCCAGCCATGGGCATCGATACGAGCAGTACTTC. Amino acids: CASHGHRYEQYF.

The chain recombines TRBV4-1 with TRBJ2-7; D remains unclear. V was clipped by 0 bases and J by 3 bases, with 6 bases between them. Germline lookup yields CDR1 MGHRA and CDR2 YSYEKL. The CDR3 has 13 residues. The CDR3 protein is CASSQDFNYEQYF. The CDR3 DNA reads TGCGCCAGCAGCCAAGACTTTAACTACGAGCAGTACTTC.

Here the CDR3 reads CASSLGVREPYEQYF. In DNA, the CDR3 is TGTGCCAGCAGCTTGGGTGTCAGGGAACCCTACGAGCAGTACTTC. The V call is TRBV5-4, the J call TRBJ2-7; perhaps TRBD1 as D (5 bases). The CDR3 is 15 amino acids. The germline V and J ends were trimmed by 0 bases and 2 bases, with 12 bases remaining between them. Germline CDR1 SGHNT, CDR2 YYREEE (reference sequence).

This clone came up once. This chain uses TRBV19 with TRBJ1-5, with D perhaps matching TRBD1 (6 bases). CDR3 length equals 14 residues. Trimming cost V 6 bases and J 0 bases, with 9 bases left between them. Germline CDR1 LNHDA, CDR2 SQIVND (reference sequence). The CDR3 protein is CASSGQISNQPQHF. The CDR3 nucleotides are TGTGCCAGTAGCGGACAGATTAGCAATCAGCCCCAGCATTTT.

The chain uses TRBV27 and TRBJ1-5; 7 nucleotides agree with TRBD1. This CDR3 contains 15 residues. Germline lookup yields CDR1 MNHEY and CDR2 SMNVEV (reference sequence). With V trimmed by 6 bases and J by 1 base, 6 bases remained unmatched. CDR3 sequence: CASRAPGGSNQPQHF. For the CDR3, the DNA is TGTGCCAGCAGAGCCCCAGGGGGGAGCAATCAGCCCCAGCATTTT.

The chain recombines TRBV6-4 with TRBJ2-1; the match to TRBD2 covers 9 bases. Looked up from germline, CDR1 is MRHNA and CDR2 is SNTAGT. CDR3 length: 14 residues. Trimming cost V 8 bases and J 8 bases; bases outside gene matches: 10. CDR3 residues: CASGVAGEGDEQFF. Written as DNA, the CDR3 is TGTGCCAGCGGAGTAGCGGGAGAGGGCGATGAGCAGTTCTTC.

The chain has TRBV5-1 and TRBJ1-1; TRBD1 agrees at 7 bases. V lost 3 bases to trimming and J lost 3 bases; unmatched junction nucleotides: 23. The germline gives CDR1 SGHRS, CDR2 YFSETQ. The CDR3 spans 20 residues. The CDR3 spells CASSYETRQGIYRGDTEAFF. The DNA of the CDR3 is TGCGCCAGCAGCTACGAAACCCGACAGGGAATTTACCGAGGAGACACTGAAGCTTTCTTT.

The V and J genes are TRBV5-1 and TRBJ2-4, with 12 bases identical to TRBD1. There are 16 residues in the CDR3. CDR1 is SGHRS, CDR2 YFSETQ, per germline. The J segment lost 7 bases and the V segment lost 3 bases, leaving 8 bases of the junction unmatched. The DNA for the CDR3 is TGCGCCAGCAGCTCAGGGACAGGGGGCGCTGGGAACATTCAGTACTTC. Encoded protein: CASSSGTGGAGNIQYF.

This chain links TRBV5-1 with TRBJ2-1, with D perhaps TRBD1 (6 bases). This CDR3 contains 11 residues. In germline, CDR1 is SGHRS, CDR2 YFSETQ. The V and J ends lost 4 bases and 9 bases respectively, with 8 bases between them. CDR3 region: CASSPGVEQFF. DNA of the CDR3: TGCGCCAGCAGCCCAGGGGTTGAGCAGTTCTTC.

The chain carries TRBV2 and TRBJ1-1, with D perhaps matching TRBD1 (6 bases). V was clipped by 7 bases and J by 4 bases, with 13 bases between them. This CDR3 is 13 amino acids long. The V gene's germline CDR1 is SNHLY and CDR2 FYNNEI. The CDR3 protein is CASKQGFTTEAFF. The CDR3 nucleotides are TGTGCCAGCAAACAGGGTTTCACCACTGAAGCTTTCTTT.

V and J are TRBV2 and TRBJ1-2; TRBD1 aligns across 10 bases. This CDR3 comprises 14 residues. V lost 0 bases and J lost 6; bases outside the gene matches: 1. Germline lookup yields CDR1 SNHLY and CDR2 FYNNEI. The CDR3 region is CASSEAGTGDGYTF. The CDR3 DNA reads as TGTGCCAGCAGTGAAGCCGGGACAGGGGATGGCTACACCTTC.

This chain uses TRBV27 with TRBJ2-1; D may be TRBD2 (6 bases). V dropped 6 bases and J dropped 1 base, with 13 bases sitting between them. The CDR3 has 15 amino acids. The germline V gene encodes CDR1 MNHEY and CDR2 SMNVEV (reference sequence). CDR3 sequence reads: CASSLTGTSYNEQFF. The DNA for the CDR3 is TGTGCCAGCAGCTTAACCGGGACTTCCTACAATGAGCAGTTCTTC.

V usage is TRBV28 and J usage is TRBJ1-6; 10 nucleotides agree with TRBD1. V was clipped by 2 bases and J by 9 bases; unmatched bases: 1. Germline CDR1 and CDR2: MDHEN and SYDVKM. The CDR3 runs to 14 residues. The CDR3 DNA is TGTGCCAGCAGTTTAAGGGACAGGGGTTCACCCCTCCACTTT. Its translation: CASSLRDRGSPLHF.